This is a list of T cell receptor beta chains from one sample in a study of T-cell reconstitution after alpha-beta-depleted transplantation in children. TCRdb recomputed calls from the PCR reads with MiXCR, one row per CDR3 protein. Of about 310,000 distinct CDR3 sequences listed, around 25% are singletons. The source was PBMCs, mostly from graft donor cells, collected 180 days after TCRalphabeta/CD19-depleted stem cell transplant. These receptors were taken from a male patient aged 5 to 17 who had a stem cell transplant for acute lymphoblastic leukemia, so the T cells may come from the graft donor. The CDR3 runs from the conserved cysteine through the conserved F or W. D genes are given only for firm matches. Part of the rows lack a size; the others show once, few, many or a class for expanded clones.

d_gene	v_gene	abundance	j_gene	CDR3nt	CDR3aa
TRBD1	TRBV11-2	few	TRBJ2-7	TGTGCCAGCAGCTCCCGGGACAGAGCCCCCACCTACGAGCAGTACTTC	CASSSRDRAPTYEQYF
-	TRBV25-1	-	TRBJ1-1	TGTGCCAGCAACGGGCGGTCGAACACTGAAGCTTTCTTT	CASNGRSNTEAFF
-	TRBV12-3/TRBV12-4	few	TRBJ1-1	TGTGCCAGCAGTCCTGGCTCCTACACTGAAGCTTTCTTT	CASSPGSYTEAFF
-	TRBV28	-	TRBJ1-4	TGTGCCAGCAGTTCGCCAGGGGCGGTTCATGAAAAACTGTTTTTT	CASSSPGAVHEKLFF
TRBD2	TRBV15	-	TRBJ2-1	TGTGCCACCAGGCGGGAGACCCCTGCCTACAATGAGCAGTTCTTC	CATRRETPAYNEQFF
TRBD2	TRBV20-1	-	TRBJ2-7	TGCAGTGCTAGAGCCCCCTTCGGGACTAGCGTAAGAATACCCTCCTACGAGCAGTACTTC	CSARAPFGTSVRIPSYEQYF
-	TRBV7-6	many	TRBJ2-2	TGTGCCAGCAGCTTAGTAGCAAACACCGGGGAGCTGTTTTTT	CASSLVANTGELFF
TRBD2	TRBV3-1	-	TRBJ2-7	TGTGCCAGCAGCCAAGATGGAGCGGGAGTACTCGAGCAGTACTTC	CASSQDGAGVLEQYF
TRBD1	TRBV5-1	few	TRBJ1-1	TGCGCCAGCAGCACTTGGACAGGGGAGGGCACTGAAGCTTTCTTT	CASSTWTGEGTEAFF
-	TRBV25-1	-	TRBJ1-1	TGTGCCAGCAGTGAAGGCGAGGGGAACACTGAAGCTTTCTTT	CASSEGEGNTEAFF
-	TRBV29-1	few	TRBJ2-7	TGCAGCGTTGAAGATCCTGGCTACGAGCAGTACTTC	CSVEDPGYEQYF
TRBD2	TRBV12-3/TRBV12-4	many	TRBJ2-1	TGTGCCAGCAGTTTAAGGGGACTAGGATCGTTCTTC	CASSLRGLGSFF
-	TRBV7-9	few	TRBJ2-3	TGTGCCAGCAGCTCGTTAAGACAGGATGCAGATACGCAGTATTTT	CASSSLRQDADTQYF
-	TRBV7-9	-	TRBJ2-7	TGTGCCAGCAGCGCCACGGTTAGCTTGGGGTCCTACGAGCAGTACTTC	CASSATVSLGSYEQYF
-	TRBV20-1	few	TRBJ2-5	TGCAGTGCTAGAGATTGGGGAAGGCAAGAGACCCAGTACTTC	CSARDWGRQETQYF
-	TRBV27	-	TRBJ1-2	TGTGCCAGCAGTAGACAGGCCAGAGGCTACACCTTC	CASSRQARGYTF
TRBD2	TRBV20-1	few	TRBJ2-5	TGCAGTGCTAGAGATTACGGGGGGTTGGAGACCCAGTACTTC	CSARDYGGLETQYF
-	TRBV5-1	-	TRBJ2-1	TGCGCCAGCACCGGAGGGGAAATCAATGAGCAGTTCTTC	CASTGGEINEQFF
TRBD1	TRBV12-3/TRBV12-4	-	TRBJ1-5	TGTGCCAGCAGTTTAGCCGGGACAGGGATTGCCAGCAATCAGCCCCAGCATTTT	CASSLAGTGIASNQPQHF
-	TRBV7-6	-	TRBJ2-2	TGTGCCAGCAGCTTTAGACACCGGGAGCTGTTTTTT	CASSFRHRELFF
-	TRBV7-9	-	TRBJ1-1	TGTGCCAGCAGCCTCGCGGTGATCGGGGCGAGGGACACTGAAGCTTTCTTT	CASSLAVIGARDTEAFF
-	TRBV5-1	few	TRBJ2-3	TGCGCCAGCACGGTTCGGCCTAGCACAGATACGCAGTATTTT	CASTVRPSTDTQYF
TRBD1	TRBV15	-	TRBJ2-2	TGTGCCACCAGTCAGGGACAGGGGTGGGTCGGGGAGCTGTTTTTT	CATSQGQGWVGELFF